This TCR beta chain was identified in a study of T cell repertoires in cytomegalovirus infection. Study-wide context: Indicated by public TCR beta signatures were CMV infection and matching HLA type. Study-level points and caveats: Totalled public TCR beta family frequency picked out people who carried CMV plus the relevant HLA.

Germline assignment: CDR1 SGDLS and CDR2 YYNGEE. The V and J ends lost 8 bases and 0 bases respectively, with 12 bases between them. This CDR3 contains 13 residues. About this clonotype: No antigen is known for it.

TCRdb used MiXCR to reprocess the reads, holding one entry per CDR3 protein. The sample yields 900,000 to 950,000 distinct CDR3 sequences, under 40% seen once. The TCR was taken from a human donor in good health (CMV status not recorded). Some clones in this sample may be carry-over from other donors' samples. The rearrangement links TRBV9 to TRBJ2-7; TRBD2 is a possible D gene (6 bases). Sequenced material: cultured CD8+ T cells from PBMCs, taken from culture after CMV antigen stimulation. CDR3 coding DNA: TGTGCCAGGGCCGGGACTCCCTCCTACGAGCAGTACTTC. It codes for CARAGTPSYEQYF.